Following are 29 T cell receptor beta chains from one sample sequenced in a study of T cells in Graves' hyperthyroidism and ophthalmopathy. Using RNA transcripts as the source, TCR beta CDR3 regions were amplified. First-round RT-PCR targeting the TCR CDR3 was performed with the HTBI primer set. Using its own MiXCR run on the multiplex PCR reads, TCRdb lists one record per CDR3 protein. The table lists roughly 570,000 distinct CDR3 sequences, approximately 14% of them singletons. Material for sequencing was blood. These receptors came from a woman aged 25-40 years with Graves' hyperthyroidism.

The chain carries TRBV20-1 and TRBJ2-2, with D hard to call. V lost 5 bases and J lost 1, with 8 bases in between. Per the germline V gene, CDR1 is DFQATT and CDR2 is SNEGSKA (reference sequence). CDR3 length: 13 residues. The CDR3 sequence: CSAPSENTGELFF. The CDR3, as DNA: TGCAGTGCTCCCAGCGAGAACACCGGGGAGCTGTTTTTT.

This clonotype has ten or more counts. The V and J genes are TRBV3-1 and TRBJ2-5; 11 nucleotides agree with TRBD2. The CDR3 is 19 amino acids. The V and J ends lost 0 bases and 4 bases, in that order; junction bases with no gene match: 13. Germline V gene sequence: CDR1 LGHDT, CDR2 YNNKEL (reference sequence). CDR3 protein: CASSQDPPQTSGTVETQYF. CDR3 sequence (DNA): TGTGCCAGCAGCCAAGACCCCCCGCAGACTAGCGGGACGGTAGAGACCCAGTACTTC.

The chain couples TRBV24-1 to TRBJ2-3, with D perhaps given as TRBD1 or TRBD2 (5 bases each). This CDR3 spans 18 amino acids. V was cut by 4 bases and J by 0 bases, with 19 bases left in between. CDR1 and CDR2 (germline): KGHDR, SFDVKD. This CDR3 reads CATSDAGHRGPSTDTQYF. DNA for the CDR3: TGTGCCACCAGTGACGCAGGCCATAGGGGACCTAGCACAGATACGCAGTATTTT.

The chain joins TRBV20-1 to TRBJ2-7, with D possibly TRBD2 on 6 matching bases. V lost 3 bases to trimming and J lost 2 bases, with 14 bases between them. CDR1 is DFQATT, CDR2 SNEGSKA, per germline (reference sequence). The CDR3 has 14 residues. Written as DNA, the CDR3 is TGCAGTGCTAGTGCCCTAGCGAAAACCTACGAGCAGTACTTC. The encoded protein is CSASALAKTYEQYF.

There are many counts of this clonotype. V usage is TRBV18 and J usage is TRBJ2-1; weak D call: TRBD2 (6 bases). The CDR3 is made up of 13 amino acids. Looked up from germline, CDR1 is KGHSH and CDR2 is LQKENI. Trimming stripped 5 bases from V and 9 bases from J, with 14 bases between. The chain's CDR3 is CASSTLGRIEQFF. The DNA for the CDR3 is TGTGCCAGCTCAACACTAGGGAGGATTGAGCAGTTCTTC.

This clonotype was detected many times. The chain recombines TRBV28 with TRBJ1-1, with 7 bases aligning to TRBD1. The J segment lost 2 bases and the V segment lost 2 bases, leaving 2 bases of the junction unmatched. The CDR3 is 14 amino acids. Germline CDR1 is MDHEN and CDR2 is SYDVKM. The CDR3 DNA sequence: TGTGCCAGCAGTTTACAGGGGGGCAACACTGAAGCTTTCTTT. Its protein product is CASSLQGGNTEAFF.

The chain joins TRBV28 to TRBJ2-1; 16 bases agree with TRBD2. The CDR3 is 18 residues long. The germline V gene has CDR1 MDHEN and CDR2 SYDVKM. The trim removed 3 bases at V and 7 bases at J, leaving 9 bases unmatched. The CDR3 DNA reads TGTGCCAGCAGTTTCCCCAGCGGGACTAGCGGGAGGGGGAATGAGCAGTTCTTC. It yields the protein CASSFPSGTSGRGNEQFF.

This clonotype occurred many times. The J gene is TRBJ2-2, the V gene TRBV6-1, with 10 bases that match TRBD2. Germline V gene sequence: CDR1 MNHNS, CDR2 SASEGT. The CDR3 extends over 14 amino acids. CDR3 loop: CATQAGGPIGELFF. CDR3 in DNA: TGTGCTACCCAAGCGGGAGGGCCTATCGGGGAGCTGTTTTTT.

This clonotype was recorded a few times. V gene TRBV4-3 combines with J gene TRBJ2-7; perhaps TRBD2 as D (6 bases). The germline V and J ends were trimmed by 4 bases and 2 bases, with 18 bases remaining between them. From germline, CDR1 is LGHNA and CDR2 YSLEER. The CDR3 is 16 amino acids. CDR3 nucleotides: TGCGCCAGCAGCCCGAAGGAGGGCGGGGCCGCCTACGAGCAGTACTTC. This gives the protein CASSPKEGGAAYEQYF.

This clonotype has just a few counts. CDR3 amino acids: CASSQWFHLSTYEQYF. The CDR3 bases are TGCGCCAGCAGCCAATGGTTTCACCTCTCAACCTACGAGCAGTACTTC. This chain connects TRBV4-1 to TRBJ2-7; D gene uncertain. CDR3 length: 16 residues. The V and J ends lost 2 bases and 2 bases respectively, with 16 bases between them. Germline-derived CDR1 and CDR2 are MGHRA and YSYEKL.

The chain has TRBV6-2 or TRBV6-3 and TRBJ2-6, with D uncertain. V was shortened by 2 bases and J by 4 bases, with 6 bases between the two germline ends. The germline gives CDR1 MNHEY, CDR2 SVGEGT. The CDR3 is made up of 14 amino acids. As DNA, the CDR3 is TGTGCCAGCAGTTACGACGGGGGGGCCAACGTCCTGACTTTC. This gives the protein CASSYDGGANVLTF.

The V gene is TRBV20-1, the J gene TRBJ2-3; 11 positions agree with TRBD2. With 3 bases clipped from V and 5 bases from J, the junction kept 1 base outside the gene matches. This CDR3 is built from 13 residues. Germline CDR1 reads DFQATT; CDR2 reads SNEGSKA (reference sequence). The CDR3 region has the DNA TGCAGTGCTAGGGGACTAGCGGTAGATACGCAGTATTTT. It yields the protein CSARGLAVDTQYF.

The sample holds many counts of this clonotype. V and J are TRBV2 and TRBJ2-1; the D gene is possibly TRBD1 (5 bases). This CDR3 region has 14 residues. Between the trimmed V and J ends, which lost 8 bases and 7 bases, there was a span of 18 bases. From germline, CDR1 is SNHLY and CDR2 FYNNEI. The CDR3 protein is CASGLQGMGNEQFF. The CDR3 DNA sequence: TGTGCCAGCGGTCTGCAGGGAATGGGGAATGAGCAGTTCTTC.

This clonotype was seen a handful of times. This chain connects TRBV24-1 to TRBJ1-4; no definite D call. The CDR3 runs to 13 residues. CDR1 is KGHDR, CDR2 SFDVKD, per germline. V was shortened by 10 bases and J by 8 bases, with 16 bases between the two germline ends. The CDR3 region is CATRLRSEEKLFF. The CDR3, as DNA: TGTGCCACTCGACTCCGATCGGAAGAAAAACTGTTTTTT.

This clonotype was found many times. DNA of the CDR3: TGTGCCAGCAGCTTATTTGGGCGGACAGGGTATTACAATGAGCAGTTCTTC. This sequence encodes CASSLFGRTGYYNEQFF. The chain is built from TRBV11-2 and TRBJ2-1, with 8 nucleotides matching TRBD1. The ends lost 2 bases at V and 4 bases at J; junction bases unmatched: 10. Germline V gene sequence: CDR1 SGHAT, CDR2 FQNNGV. The length of the CDR3 is 17 residues.

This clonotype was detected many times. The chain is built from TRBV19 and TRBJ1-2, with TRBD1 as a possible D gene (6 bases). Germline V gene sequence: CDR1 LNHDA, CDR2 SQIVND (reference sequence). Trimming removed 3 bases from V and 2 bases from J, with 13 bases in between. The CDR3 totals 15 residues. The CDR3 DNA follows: TGTGCCAGTAGTATGGAAACAGGGCGCAACTATGGCTACACCTTC. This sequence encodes CASSMETGRNYGYTF.

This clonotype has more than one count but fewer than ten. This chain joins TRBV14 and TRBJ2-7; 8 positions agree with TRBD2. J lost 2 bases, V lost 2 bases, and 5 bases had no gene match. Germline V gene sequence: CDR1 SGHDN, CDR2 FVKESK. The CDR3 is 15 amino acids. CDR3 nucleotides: TGTGCCAGCAGCCAACAGGGACTAGGGACCTACGAGCAGTACTTC. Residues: CASSQQGLGTYEQYF.

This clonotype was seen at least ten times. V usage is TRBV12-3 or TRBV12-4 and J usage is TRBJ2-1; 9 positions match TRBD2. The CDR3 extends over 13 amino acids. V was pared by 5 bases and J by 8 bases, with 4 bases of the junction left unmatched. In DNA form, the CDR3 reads TGTGCCAGCAGTGAGGGACTAGCTGATGAGCAGTTCTTC. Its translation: CASSEGLADEQFF.

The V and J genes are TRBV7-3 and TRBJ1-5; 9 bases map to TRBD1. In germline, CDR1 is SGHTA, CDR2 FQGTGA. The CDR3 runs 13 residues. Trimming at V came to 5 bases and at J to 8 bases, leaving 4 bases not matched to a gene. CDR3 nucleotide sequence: TGTGCCAGCAGCCCGGACAGGGGAGAGCCCCAGCATTTT. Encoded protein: CASSPDRGEPQHF.

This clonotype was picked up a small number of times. The CDR3 spells CASSWRQGAGNEQFF. The DNA for the CDR3 is TGTGCCAGCAGCTGGCGACAGGGGGCCGGCAATGAGCAGTTCTTC. The chain has TRBV7-3 and TRBJ2-1; TRBD1 matches at 10 bases. With 4 bases clipped from V and 6 bases from J, the junction kept 6 bases outside the gene matches. The CDR3 sequence is 15 residues long. The V gene's germline CDR1 is SGHTA and CDR2 FQGTGA.

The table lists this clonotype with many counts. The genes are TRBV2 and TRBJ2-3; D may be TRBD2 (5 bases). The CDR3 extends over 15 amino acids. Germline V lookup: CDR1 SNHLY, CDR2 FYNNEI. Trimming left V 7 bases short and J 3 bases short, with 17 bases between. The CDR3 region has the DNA TGTGCCAGCAATTGGGCCTCGGGCGGGACAGATACGCAGTATTTT. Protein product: CASNWASGGTDTQYF.

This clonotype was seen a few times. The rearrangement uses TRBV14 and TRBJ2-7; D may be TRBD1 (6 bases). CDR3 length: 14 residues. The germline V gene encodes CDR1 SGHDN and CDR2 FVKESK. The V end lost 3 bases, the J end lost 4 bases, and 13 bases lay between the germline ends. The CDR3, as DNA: TGTGCCAGCAGCCACCTTAAAACAGGGTACGAGCAGTACTTC. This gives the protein CASSHLKTGYEQYF.

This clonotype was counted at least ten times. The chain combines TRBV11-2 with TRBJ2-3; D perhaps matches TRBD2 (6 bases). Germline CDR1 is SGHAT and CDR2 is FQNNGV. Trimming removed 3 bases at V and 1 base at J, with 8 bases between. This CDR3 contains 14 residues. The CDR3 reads CASSLGLRTDTQYF. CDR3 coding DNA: TGTGCCAGCAGCTTGGGACTGCGCACAGATACGCAGTATTTT.

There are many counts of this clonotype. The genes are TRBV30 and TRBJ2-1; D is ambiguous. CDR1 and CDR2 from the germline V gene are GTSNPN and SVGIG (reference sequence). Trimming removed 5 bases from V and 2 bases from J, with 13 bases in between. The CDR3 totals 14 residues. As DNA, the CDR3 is TGTGCCTGGGGGCTGGGTCCTCCCTACAATGAGCAGTTCTTC. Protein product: CAWGLGPPYNEQFF.

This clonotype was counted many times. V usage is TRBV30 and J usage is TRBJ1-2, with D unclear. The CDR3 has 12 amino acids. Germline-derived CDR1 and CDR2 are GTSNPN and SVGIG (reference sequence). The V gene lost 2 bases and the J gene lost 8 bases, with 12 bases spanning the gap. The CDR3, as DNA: TGTGCCTGGAGTTCCGGGCAGTGGGGCTACACCTTC. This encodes CAWSSGQWGYTF. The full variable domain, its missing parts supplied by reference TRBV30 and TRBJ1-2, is SQTIHQWPATLVQPVGSPLSLECTVEGTSNPNLYWYRQAAGRGLQLLFYSVGIGQISSEVPQNLSASRPQDRQFILSSKKLLLSDSGFYLCAWSSGQWGYTFGSGTRLTVV.

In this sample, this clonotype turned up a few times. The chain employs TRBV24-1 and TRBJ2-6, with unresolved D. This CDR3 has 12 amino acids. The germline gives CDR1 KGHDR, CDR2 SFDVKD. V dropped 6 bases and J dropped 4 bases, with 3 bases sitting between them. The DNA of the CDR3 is TGTGCCACCAGTAACGGGGCCAACGTCCTGACTTTC. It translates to CATSNGANVLTF.

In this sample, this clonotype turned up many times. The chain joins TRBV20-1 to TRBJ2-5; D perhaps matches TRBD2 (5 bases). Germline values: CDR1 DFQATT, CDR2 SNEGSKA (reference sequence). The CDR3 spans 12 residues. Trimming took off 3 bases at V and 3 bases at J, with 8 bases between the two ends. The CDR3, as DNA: TGCAGTGCTAGCCCGGAGGAAGAGACCCAGTACTTC. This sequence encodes CSASPEEETQYF.

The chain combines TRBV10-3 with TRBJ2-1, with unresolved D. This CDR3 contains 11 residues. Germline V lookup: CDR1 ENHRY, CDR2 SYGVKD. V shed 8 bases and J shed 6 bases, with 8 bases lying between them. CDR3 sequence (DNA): TGTGCCATCCAGCATAGCAATGAGCAGTTCTTC. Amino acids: CAIQHSNEQFF.

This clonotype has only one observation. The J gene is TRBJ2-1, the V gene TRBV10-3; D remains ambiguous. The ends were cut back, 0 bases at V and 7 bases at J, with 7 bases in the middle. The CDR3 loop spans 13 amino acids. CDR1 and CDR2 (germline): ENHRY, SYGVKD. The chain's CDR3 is CAISESSSNEQFF. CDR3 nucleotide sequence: TGTGCCATCAGTGAGTCAAGTAGTAATGAGCAGTTCTTC.